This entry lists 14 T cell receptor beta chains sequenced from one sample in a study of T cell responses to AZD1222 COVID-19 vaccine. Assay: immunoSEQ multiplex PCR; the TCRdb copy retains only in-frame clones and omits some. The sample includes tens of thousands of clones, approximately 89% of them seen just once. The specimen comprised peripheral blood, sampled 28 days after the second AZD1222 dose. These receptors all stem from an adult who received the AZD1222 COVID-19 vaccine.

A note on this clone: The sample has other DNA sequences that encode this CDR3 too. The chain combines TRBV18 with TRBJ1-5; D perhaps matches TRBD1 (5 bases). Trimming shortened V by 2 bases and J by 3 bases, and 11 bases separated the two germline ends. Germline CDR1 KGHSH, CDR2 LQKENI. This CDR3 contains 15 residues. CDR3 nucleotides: TGTGCCAGCTCACCAGGGCAGGGCGCCAATCAGCCCCAGCATTTT. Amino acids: CASSPGQGANQPQHF.

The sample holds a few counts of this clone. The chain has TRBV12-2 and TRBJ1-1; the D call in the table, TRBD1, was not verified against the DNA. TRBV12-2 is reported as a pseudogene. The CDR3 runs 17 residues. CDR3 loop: CASRLALGTGGNTEAFF. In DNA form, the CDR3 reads TGTGCAAGTCGCTTAGCGTTGGGGACAGGGGGGAACACTGAAGCTTTCTTT.

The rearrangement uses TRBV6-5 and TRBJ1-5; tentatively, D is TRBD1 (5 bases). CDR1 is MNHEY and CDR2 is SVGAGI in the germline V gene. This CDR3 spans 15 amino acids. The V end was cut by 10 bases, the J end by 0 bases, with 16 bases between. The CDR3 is CATLDSQNSNQPQHF. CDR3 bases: TGTGCCACCCTCGACAGCCAGAATAGCAATCAGCCCCAGCATTTT.

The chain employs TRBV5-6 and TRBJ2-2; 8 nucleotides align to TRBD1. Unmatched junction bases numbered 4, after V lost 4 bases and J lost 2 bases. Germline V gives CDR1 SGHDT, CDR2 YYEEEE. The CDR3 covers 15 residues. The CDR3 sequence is CASSRTGSNTGELFF. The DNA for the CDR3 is TGTGCCAGCAGCCGGACAGGGTCAAACACCGGGGAGCTGTTTTTT.

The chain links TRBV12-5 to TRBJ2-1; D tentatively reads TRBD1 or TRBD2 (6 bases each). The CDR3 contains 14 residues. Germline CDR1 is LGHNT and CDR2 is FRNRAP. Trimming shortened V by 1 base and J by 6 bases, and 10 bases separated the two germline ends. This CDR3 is CASGLAPGANEQFF. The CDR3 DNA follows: TGTGCTAGTGGTTTGGCCCCGGGGGCCAATGAGCAGTTCTTC.

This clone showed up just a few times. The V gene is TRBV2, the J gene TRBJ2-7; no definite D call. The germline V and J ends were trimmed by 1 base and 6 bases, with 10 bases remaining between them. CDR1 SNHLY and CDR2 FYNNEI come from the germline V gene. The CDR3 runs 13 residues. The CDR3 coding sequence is TGTGCCAGCAGTGAAGGGCCACGCGTCGAGCAGTACTTC. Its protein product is CASSEGPRVEQYF.

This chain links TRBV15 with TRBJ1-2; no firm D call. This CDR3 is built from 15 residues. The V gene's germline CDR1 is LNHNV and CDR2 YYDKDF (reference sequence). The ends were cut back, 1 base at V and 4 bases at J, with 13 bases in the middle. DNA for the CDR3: TGTGCCACCAGCAGAGCGCGGTCCTCCCCCTATGGCTACACCTTC. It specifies CATSRARSSPYGYTF.

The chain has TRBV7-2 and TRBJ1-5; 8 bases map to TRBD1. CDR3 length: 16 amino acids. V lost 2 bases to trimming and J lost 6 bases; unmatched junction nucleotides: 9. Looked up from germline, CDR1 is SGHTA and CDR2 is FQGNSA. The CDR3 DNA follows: TGTGCCAGCAGCTTATCTAGCTCAGGGGGCAGTCAGCCCCAGCATTTT. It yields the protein CASSLSSSGGSQPQHF.

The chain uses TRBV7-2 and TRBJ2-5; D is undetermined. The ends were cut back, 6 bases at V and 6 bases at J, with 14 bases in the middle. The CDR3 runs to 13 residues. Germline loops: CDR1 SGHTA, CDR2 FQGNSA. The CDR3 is CASSRNEEQTQYF. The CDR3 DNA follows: TGTGCCAGCAGTCGGAACGAGGAGCAGACCCAGTACTTC.

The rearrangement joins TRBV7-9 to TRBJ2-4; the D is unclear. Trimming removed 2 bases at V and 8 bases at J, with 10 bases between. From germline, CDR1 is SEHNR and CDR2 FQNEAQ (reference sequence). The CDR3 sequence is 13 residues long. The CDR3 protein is CASSLNNVDIQYF. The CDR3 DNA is TGTGCCAGCAGCTTAAACAACGTGGACATTCAGTACTTC.

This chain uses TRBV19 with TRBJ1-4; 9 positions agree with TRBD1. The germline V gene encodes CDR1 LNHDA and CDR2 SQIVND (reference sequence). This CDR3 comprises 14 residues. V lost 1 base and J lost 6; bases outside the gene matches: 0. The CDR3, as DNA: TGTGCCAGTAGTATAGGGACAGGGGATGAAAAACTGTTTTTT. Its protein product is CASSIGTGDEKLFF.

CDR3 amino acids: CAWSPTGINHSYEQYF. CDR3 DNA sequence: TGTGCCTGGAGTCCCACAGGGATAAATCACTCCTACGAGCAGTACTTC. This rearrangement joins TRBV30 to TRBJ2-7, with D perhaps TRBD1 (6 bases). The CDR3 spans 16 residues. With 2 bases removed from V and 0 bases from J, the gap between germline ends came to 17 bases. CDR1 is GTSNPN and CDR2 is SVGIG in the germline V gene (reference sequence). Filled out from reference TRBV30 and TRBJ2-7, the complete variable domain reads SQTIHQWPATLVQPVGSPLSLECTVEGTSNPNLYWYRQAAGRGLQLLFYSVGIGQISSEVPQNLSASRPQDRQFILSSKKLLLSDSGFYLCAWSPTGINHSYEQYFGPGTRLTVT.

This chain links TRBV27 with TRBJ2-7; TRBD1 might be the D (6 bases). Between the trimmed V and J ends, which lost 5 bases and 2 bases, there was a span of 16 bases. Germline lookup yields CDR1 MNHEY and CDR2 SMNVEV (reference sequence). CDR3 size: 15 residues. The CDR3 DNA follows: TGTGCCAGCAGTCCCGACTTAGGGGGACCCTACGAGCAGTACTTC. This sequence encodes CASSPDLGGPYEQYF.

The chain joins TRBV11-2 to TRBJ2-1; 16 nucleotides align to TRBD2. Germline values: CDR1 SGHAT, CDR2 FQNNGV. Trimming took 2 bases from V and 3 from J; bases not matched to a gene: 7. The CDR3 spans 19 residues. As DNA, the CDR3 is TGTGCCAGCAGCTTAACGGGACTAGCGGGGGGGCTGAGCTACAATGAGCAGTTCTTC. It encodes CASSLTGLAGGLSYNEQFF.